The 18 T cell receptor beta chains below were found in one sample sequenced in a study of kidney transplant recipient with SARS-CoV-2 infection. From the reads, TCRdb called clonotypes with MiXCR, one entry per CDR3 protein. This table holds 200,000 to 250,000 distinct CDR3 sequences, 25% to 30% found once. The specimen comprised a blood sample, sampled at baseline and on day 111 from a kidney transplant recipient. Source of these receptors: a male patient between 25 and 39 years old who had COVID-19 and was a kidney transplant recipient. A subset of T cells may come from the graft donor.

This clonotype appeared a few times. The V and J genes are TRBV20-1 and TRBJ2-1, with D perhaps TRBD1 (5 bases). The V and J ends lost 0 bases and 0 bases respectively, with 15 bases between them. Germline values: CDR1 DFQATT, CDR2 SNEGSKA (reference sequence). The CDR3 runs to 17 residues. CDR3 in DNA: TGCAGTGCTAGAGACCCGTCCAGGGCCTACTCCTACAATGAGCAGTTCTTC. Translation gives CSARDPSRAYSYNEQFF.

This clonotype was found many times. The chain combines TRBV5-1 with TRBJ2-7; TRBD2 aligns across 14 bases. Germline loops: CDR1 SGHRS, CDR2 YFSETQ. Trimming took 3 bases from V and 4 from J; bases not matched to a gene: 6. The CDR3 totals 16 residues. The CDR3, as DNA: TGCGCCAGCAGCTCCGAAGGGACTAGCGGGAGATACGAGCAGTACTTC. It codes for CASSSEGTSGRYEQYF.

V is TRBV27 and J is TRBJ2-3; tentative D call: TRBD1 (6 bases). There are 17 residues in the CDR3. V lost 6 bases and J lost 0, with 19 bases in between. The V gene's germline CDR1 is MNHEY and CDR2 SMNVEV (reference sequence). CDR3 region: CASSQKTGVTSTDTQYF. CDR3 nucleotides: TGTGCCAGCAGCCAAAAGACAGGCGTGACTAGCACAGATACGCAGTATTTT.

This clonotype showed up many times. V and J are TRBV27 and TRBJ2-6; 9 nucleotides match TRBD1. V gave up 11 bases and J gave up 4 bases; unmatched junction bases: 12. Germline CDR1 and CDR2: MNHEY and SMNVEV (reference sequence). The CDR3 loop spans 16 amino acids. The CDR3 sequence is CASGTGYPAGANVLTF. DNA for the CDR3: TGTGCCTCCGGGACAGGGTATCCAGCCGGGGCCAACGTCCTGACTTTC. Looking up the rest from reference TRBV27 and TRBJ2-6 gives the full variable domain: EAQVTQNPRYLITVTGKKLTVTCSQNMNHEYMSWYRQDPGLGLRQIYYSMNVEVTDKGDVPEGYKVSRKEKRNFPLILESPSPNQTSLYFCASGTGYPAGANVLTFGAGSRLTVL.

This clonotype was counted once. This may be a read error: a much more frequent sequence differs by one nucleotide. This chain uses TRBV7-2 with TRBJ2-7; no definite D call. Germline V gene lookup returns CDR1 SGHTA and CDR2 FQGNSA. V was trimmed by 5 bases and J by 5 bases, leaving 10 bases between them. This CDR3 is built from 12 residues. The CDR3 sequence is CASSIDQDEQYF. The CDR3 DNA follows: TGTGCCAGCAGCATAGATCAGGACGAGCAGTACTTC.

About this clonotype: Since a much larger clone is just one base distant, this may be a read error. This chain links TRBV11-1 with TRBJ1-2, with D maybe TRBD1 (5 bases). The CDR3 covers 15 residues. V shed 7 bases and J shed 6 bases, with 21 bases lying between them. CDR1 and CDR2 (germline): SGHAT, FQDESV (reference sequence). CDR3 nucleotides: TGTGCCAGCAACTGGGGGGACCGAATCGTGGATGGCTACACCTTC. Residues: CASNWGDRIVDGYTF. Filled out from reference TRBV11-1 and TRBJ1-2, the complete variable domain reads EAEVAQSPRYKITEKSQAVAFWCDPISGHATLYWYRQILGQGPELLVQFQDESVVDDSQLPKDRFSAERLKGVDSTLKIQPAELGDSAMYLCASNWGDRIVDGYTFGSGTRLTVV.

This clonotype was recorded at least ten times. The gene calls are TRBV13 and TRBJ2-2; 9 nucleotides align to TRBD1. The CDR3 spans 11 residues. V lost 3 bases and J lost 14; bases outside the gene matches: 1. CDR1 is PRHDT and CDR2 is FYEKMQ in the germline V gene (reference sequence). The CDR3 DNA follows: TGTGCCAGCAGCTTGGGACAGGGACTGTTTTTT. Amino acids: CASSLGQGLFF.

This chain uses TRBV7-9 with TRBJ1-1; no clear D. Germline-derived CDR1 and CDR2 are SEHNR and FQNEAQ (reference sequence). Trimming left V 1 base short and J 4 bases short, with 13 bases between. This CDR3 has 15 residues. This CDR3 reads CASSLELWTGTEAFF. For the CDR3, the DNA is TGTGCCAGCAGCTTAGAATTATGGACGGGCACTGAAGCTTTCTTT.

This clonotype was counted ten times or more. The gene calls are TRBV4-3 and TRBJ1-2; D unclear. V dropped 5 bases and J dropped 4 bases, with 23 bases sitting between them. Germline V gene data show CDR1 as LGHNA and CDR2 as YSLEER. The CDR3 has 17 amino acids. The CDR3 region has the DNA TGCGCCAGCAGCATCGAATTAGGACGTCGAAAGACCTATGGCTACACCTTC. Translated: CASSIELGRRKTYGYTF.

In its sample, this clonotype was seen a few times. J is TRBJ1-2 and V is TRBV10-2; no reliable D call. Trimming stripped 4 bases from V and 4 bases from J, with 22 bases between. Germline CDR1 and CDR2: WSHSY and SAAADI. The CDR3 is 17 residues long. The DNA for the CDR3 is TGCGCCAGCAGTGGCTTTTCCACTTCTAGAAAGACCTATGGCTACACCTTC. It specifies CASSGFSTSRKTYGYTF.

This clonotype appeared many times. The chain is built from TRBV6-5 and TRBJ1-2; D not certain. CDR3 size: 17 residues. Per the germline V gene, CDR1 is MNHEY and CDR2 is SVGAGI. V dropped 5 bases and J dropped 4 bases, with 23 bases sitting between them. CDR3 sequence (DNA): TGTGCCAGCAGTGGGGTTTCAGGTGGGAGAAAGACCTATGGCTACACCTTC. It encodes CASSGVSGGRKTYGYTF.

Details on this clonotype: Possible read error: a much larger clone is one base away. The CDR3 bases are TGCGCCAGCAGCCTTAGCGGGAGCTTGAATGAGCGGTTCTTC. It codes for CASSLSGSLNERFF. The chain recombines TRBV5-1 with TRBJ2-1, with 9 bases that match TRBD2. CDR3 length: 14 residues. Germline CDR1 SGHRS, CDR2 YFSETQ.

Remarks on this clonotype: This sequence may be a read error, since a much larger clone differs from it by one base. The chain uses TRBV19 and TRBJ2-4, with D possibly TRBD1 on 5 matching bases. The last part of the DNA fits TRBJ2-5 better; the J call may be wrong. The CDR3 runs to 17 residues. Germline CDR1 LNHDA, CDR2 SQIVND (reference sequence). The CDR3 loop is CASSTTQGRAVMETQYF. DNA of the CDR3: TGTGCCAGTAGTACCACCCAGGGCAGGGCGGTTATGGAGACCCAGTACTTC.

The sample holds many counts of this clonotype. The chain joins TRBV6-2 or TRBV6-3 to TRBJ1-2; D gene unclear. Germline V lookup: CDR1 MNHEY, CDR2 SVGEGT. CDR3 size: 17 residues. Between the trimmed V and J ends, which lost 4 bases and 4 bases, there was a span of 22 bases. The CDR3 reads CASSWCNCIGKTYGYTF. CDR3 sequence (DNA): TGTGCCAGCAGTTGGTGTAACTGCATCGGAAAGACCTATGGCTACACCTTC.

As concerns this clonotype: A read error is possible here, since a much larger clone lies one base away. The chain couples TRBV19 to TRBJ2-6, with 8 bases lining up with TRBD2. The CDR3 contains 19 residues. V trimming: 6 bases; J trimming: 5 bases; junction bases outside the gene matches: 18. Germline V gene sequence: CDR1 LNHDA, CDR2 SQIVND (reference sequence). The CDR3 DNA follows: TGTGCCAGTAGATCGGGGGGGGAGGGAGGCCCTCCCAGGGCCAACGTCCTGACTTTC. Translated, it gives CASRSGGEGGPPRANVLTF.

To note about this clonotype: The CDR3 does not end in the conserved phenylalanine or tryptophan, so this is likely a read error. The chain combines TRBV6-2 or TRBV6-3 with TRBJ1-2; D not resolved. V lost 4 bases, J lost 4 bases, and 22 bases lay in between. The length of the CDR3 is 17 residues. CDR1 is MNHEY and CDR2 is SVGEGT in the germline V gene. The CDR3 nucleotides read TGTGCCAGCAGTTTGCGCGACTGCATCGGAAAGACCTATGGCTACACCCTC. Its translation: CASSLRDCIGKTYGYTL.

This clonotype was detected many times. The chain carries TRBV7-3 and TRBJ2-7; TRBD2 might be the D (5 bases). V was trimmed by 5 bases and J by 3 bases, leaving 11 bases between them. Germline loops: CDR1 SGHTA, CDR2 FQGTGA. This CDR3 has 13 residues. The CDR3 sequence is CASSAGPGYEQYF. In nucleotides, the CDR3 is TGTGCCAGCAGCGCGGGCCCGGGCTACGAGCAGTACTTC. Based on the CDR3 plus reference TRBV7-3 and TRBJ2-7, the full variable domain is GAGVSQTPSNKVTEKGKYVELRCDPISGHTALYWYRQSLGQGPEFLIYFQGTGAADDSGLPNDRFFAVRPEGSVSTLKIQRTERGDSAVYLCASSAGPGYEQYFGPGTRLTVT.

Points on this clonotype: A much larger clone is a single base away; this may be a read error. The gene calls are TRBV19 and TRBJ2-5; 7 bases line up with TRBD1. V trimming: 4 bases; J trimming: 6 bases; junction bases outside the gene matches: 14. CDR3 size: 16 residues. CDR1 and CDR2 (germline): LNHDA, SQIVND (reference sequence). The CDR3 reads CASSTPTGQTLKTQYF. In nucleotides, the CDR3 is TGTGCCAGTAGTACGCCCACGGGACAGACCTTGAAGACCCAGTACTTC.